Listed below are T cell receptor beta chains from one sample, sequenced in a study of breast tumors, draining lymph nodes, adjacent tissues. TCRdb re-derived calls from the multiplex PCR reads in MiXCR, one entry per CDR3 protein. The repertoire has around 25,000 distinct CDR3 sequences, approximately 23% of them found once; the top ten carry approximately 13%. Sequencing was performed on breast tumor tissue. These receptors all come from a female donor with breast cancer. Some clones in this sample may be carry-over from other donors' samples. CDR3s leave out the opening cysteine and the closing phenylalanine or tryptophan. Fields, in order: V gene, clone size, J gene, CDR3 protein. The size entry is marked missing in some rows and otherwise reads once, few, many or a size class.

TRBV20-1,many,TRBJ2-3,SARDVRLQGATDTQY
TRBV15,many,TRBJ2-7,ATSGLAGGVEQY
TRBV6-1,many,TRBJ1-5,ASKGGLIGSLYQPQH
TRBV14,many,TRBJ1-4,ASSQASADEKLF
TRBV18,many,TRBJ2-3,ASSPGTGTDTQY
TRBV29-1,-,TRBJ2-3,SVVAGAILDTQY
TRBV20-1,many,TRBJ2-1,SAFMIGTVTWEQF
TRBV6-1,many,TRBJ2-1,ASLVGGPYNEQF
TRBV9,many,TRBJ1-4,ASSYGVGSNEKLF
TRBV20-1,many,TRBJ2-1,SAGLAGDPYNEQF
TRBV27,-,TRBJ2-7,ASSQLAGGQEQY
TRBV28,many,TRBJ1-5,ASSSMKRASNQPQH
TRBV5-1,many,TRBJ2-1,ASSYYSGTGVNEQF
TRBV19,-,TRBJ1-6,ASSVGTVYNSPLH
TRBV11-2,-,TRBJ2-4,ASSLRGTSGSLAKNIQY
TRBV4-2,many,TRBJ2-3,ASSLRVATDTQY
TRBV18,once,TRBJ2-1,ASSPLTSGSRYNEQF
TRBV5-6,many,TRBJ1-6,ASSLQSLHNSPLH
TRBV2,few,TRBJ2-1,ASSESSLSSYNEQF
TRBV5-6,many,TRBJ2-5,ASSIGTRFGRETQY
TRBV27,many,TRBJ2-5,ASSLSRTKETQY
TRBV6-1,many,TRBJ2-3,ASRGQGSDTQY
TRBV5-5,many,TRBJ2-1,ASSLARLAGGINEQF
TRBV3-1,many,TRBJ2-1,ASSRGQANYNEQF
TRBV19,many,TRBJ2-7,ASRAYEQY
TRBV7-8,many,TRBJ2-7,ASSSNHIEQY
TRBV7-8,many,TRBJ2-1,ASSNRGSGSDNEQF
TRBV11-2,many,TRBJ2-7,ASSTGTPEVYEQY